This T cell receptor (beta chain) was found in a study of cytomegalovirus exposure and HLA in healthy donors. General observations from the study: Listed as cytomegalovirus-associated were roughly 180 TCR beta chains. It was reported that the classifier diagnosed cytomegalovirus status with high specificity and sensitivity in both the original and validation cohorts.

Concerning this clone: Its matching antigen is unknown.

Generated by immunoSEQ multiplex PCR, the TCRdb table keeps only in-frame clones and is missing some. The sample holds about 74,000 clones, approximately 95% seen once. The CDR3 is made up of 18 amino acids. Germline CDR1 is SGHTA and CDR2 is FQGTGA. Deletions cut 1 base from V and 0 bases from J, with 13 bases between. The receptor was isolated from a man between 18 and 35 years old in good health and CMV-seropositive. Material for sequencing was PBMCs. The chain has TRBV7-3 and TRBJ2-6; the D gene is possibly TRBD2 (6 bases). CDR3 sequence: CASSLNPAGDSGANVLTF. CDR3 DNA: TGTGCCAGCAGCTTAAATCCAGCGGGTGACTCTGGGGCCAACGTCCTGACTTTC. The whole variable domain, filled in from reference TRBV7-3 and TRBJ2-6, reads GAGVSQTPSNKVTEKGKYVELRCDPISGHTALYWYRQSLGQGPEFLIYFQGTGAADDSGLPNDRFFAVRPEGSVSTLKIQRTERGDSAVYLCASSLNPAGDSGANVLTFGAGSRLTVL.